Listed here are 32 T cell receptor beta chains from one sample, sequenced in a study of cytomegalovirus exposure and HLA in healthy donors. The PCR was carried out with 60 Vbeta primers and 13 Jbeta primers. The data were produced by immunoSEQ multiplex PCR, yet TCRdb's version contains in-frame clones alone and is incomplete. The sample has about 160,000 clones, approximately 70% seen once. Sequenced: PBMCs. These receptors were collected from a man aged 35 to 55 in good health and CMV-seropositive.

The chain employs TRBV7-2 and TRBJ2-7, with 14 positions matching TRBD2. The junction had 4 bases not matched to a gene; V was cut back by 4 bases and J by 5 bases. The CDR3 has 15 amino acids. CDR1 and CDR2 from the germline V gene are SGHTA and FQGNSA. CDR3 region: CASSSTSGGAHEQYF. CDR3 sequence (DNA): TGTGCCAGCAGCTCGACTAGCGGGGGGGCCCACGAGCAGTACTTC.

This clone was counted a single time. The chain couples TRBV4-3 to TRBJ2-7; TRBD1 matches 12 bases. The CDR3 has 16 residues. Germline-derived CDR1 and CDR2 are LGHNA and YSLEER. V lost 1 base, J lost 4 bases, and 5 bases stayed unmatched. In nucleotides, the CDR3 is TGCGCCAGCAGCCAAGCTGGGACAGGGGGCGGGTACGAGCAGTACTTC. Protein product: CASSQAGTGGGYEQYF.

This clone has only one observation. DNA for the CDR3: TGTGCCAGCAGCCAAAGGACAGGGGGAATGGCTAGCCTAAGGGAGCTGTTTTTT. It specifies CASSQRTGGMASLRELFF. This chain uses TRBV7-2 with TRBJ2-2, with 10 bases lining up with TRBD1. V lost 5 bases and J lost 9; bases outside the gene matches: 18. Germline V lookup: CDR1 SGHTA, CDR2 FQGNSA. CDR3 length: 18 residues.

The chain recombines TRBV27 with TRBJ1-2, with 9 bases that match TRBD1. With V trimmed by 5 bases and J by 4 bases, 5 bases remained unmatched. Germline CDR1 MNHEY, CDR2 SMNVEV (reference sequence). CDR3 length: 14 amino acids. CDR3 amino acids: CASSGRQGVYGYTF. In DNA, the CDR3 is TGTGCCAGCAGTGGGCGACAGGGGGTCTATGGCTACACCTTC.

The chain couples TRBV7-2 to TRBJ1-2; D might be TRBD1 (6 bases). V was cut by 3 bases and J by 4 bases, with 12 bases left in between. Germline CDR1 SGHTA, CDR2 FQGNSA. The CDR3 consists of 14 residues. CDR3 sequence reads: CASSFSGDRYGYTF. CDR3 coding DNA: TGTGCCAGCAGCTTTTCAGGGGATCGCTATGGCTACACCTTC.

J is TRBJ2-3 and V is TRBV10-3; tentatively, D is TRBD2 (5 bases). Trimming pared 3 bases from V and 1 base from J, leaving 8 bases between. This CDR3 is 14 amino acids long. CDR1 is ENHRY and CDR2 is SYGVKD in the germline V gene. The CDR3, as DNA: TGTGCCATCAGTGATGCGGGCCGCACAGATACGCAGTATTTT. Its protein is CAISDAGRTDTQYF.

The chain employs TRBV5-6 and TRBJ2-5; 8 bases line up with TRBD2. V gave up 3 bases and J gave up 7 bases; unmatched junction bases: 11. This CDR3 is 15 amino acids long. Germline CDR1 is SGHDT and CDR2 is YYEEEE. The CDR3 DNA sequence: TGTGCCAGCAGCTCCCGCGGGGGGTCCGGGGGGACCCAGTACTTC. As protein: CASSSRGGSGGTQYF. Full variable domain (rest looked up from reference TRBV5-6 and TRBJ2-5): DAGVTQSPTHLIKTRGQQVTLRCSPKSGHDTVSWYQQALGQGPQFIFQYYEEEERQRGNFPDRFSGHQFPNYSSELNVNALLLGDSALYLCASSSRGGSGGTQYFGPGTRLLVL.

This clone was detected once. The rearrangement joins TRBV19 to TRBJ1-1, with D unresolved. Trimming cost V 2 bases and J 1 base, with 8 bases left between them. The CDR3 has 14 residues. CDR1 and CDR2 (germline): LNHDA, SQIVND (reference sequence). This CDR3 reads CASSIWSGNTEAFF. CDR3 DNA: TGTGCCAGTAGTATATGGTCAGGGAACACTGAAGCTTTCTTT.

The V gene is TRBV18, the J gene TRBJ1-6; D uncertain. The CDR3 sequence is 14 residues long. Trimming removed 3 bases from V and 9 bases from J, with 12 bases in between. Germline lookup yields CDR1 KGHSH and CDR2 LQKENI. CDR3 DNA sequence: TGTGCCAGCTCACCCGCCCCAACCGGTTCACCCCTCCACTTT. It encodes CASSPAPTGSPLHF.

This clone appeared a few times. The CDR3, as DNA: TGTGCCAGCGGGGTTCGGGGAAGGACTGAAGCTTTCTTT. Protein sequence: CASGVRGRTEAFF. V usage is TRBV6-5 and J usage is TRBJ1-1; D not resolved. This CDR3 spans 13 amino acids. Germline CDR1 is MNHEY and CDR2 is SVGAGI. The V gene lost 8 bases and the J gene lost 5 bases, with 15 bases spanning the gap.

The chain employs TRBV9 and TRBJ2-7; 10 nucleotides agree with TRBD1. With V trimmed by 3 bases and J by 3 bases, 12 bases remained unmatched. The V gene's germline CDR1 is SGDLS and CDR2 YYNGEE. The CDR3 covers 17 residues. The chain's CDR3 is CASSAKGVGTGDYEQYF. The CDR3 DNA sequence: TGTGCCAGCAGCGCAAAAGGAGTCGGGACAGGGGACTACGAGCAGTACTTC.

The rearrangement links TRBV6-5 to TRBJ2-2, with TRBD1 matching 7 bases. Germline values: CDR1 MNHEY, CDR2 SVGAGI. Unmatched junction bases numbered 4, after V lost 7 bases and J lost 2 bases. CDR3 length equals 14 residues. CDR3 bases: TGTGCCAGCAAGGGGACAGACAACACCGGGGAGCTGTTTTTT. Amino acid sequence: CASKGTDNTGELFF.

The chain uses TRBV7-9 and TRBJ1-1, with D maybe TRBD1 (5 bases). The ends were cut back, 4 bases at V and 6 bases at J, with 12 bases in the middle. CDR3 length: 13 residues. From germline, CDR1 is SEHNR and CDR2 FQNEAQ (reference sequence). The CDR3 spells CASSWGWGAEAFF. In DNA, the CDR3 is TGTGCCAGCAGCTGGGGATGGGGCGCTGAAGCTTTCTTT.

This clone turned up a few times. The rearrangement uses TRBV2 and TRBJ2-5; the D gene is possibly TRBD1 (6 bases). The V end lost 1 base, the J end lost 4 bases, and 7 bases lay between the germline ends. Germline V CDR1 and CDR2: SNHLY, FYNNEI. The CDR3 covers 13 residues. This chain's CDR3 is CASSEGRGETQYF. The CDR3 DNA is TGTGCCAGCAGTGAAGGCAGGGGAGAGACCCAGTACTTC.

The rearrangement links TRBV18 to TRBJ2-1, with D maybe TRBD2 (5 bases). CDR1 KGHSH and CDR2 LQKENI come from the germline V gene. This CDR3 has 12 residues. V was cut by 0 bases and J by 10 bases, with 7 bases left in between. The CDR3 region has the DNA TGTGCCAGCTCACCACCGTCGGGAGAGCAGTTCTTC. Protein: CASSPPSGEQFF.

This clone was detected a few times. V usage is TRBV19 and J usage is TRBJ2-4; 8 bases align to TRBD2. Looked up from germline, CDR1 is LNHDA and CDR2 is SQIVND (reference sequence). The CDR3 is 16 amino acids. After removal of 3 bases from V and 1 base from J, the junction contained 5 bases not matched to a gene. The CDR3 nucleotides read TGTGCCAGTAGTATCCCGCGGGGGGCCGCCAAAAACATTCAGTACTTC. It yields the protein CASSIPRGAAKNIQYF.

A single count supports this clone. The chain links TRBV29-1 to TRBJ1-1, with D tentatively TRBD1 (5 bases). From germline, CDR1 is SQVTM and CDR2 ANQGSEA. This CDR3 comprises 13 residues. With 5 bases removed from V and 5 bases from J, the gap between germline ends came to 15 bases. CDR3 residues: CSVQSGGLTEAFF. The CDR3 DNA reads TGCAGCGTTCAATCCGGGGGATTGACTGAAGCTTTCTTT.

The chain combines TRBV6-6 with TRBJ2-3, with 10 bases fitting TRBD1. Trimming cost V 11 bases and J 1 base; bases outside gene matches: 6. This CDR3 is built from 14 residues. The V gene's germline CDR1 is MNHNY and CDR2 SVGAGI (reference sequence). The DNA of the CDR3 is TGTGCCGGACGGGACAGGGGACGCACAGATACGCAGTATTTT. Protein sequence: CAGRDRGRTDTQYF.

V gene TRBV4-1 combines with J gene TRBJ1-5, with 9 bases fitting TRBD1. This CDR3 has 14 residues. CDR1 MGHRA and CDR2 YSYEKL come from the germline V gene. Trimming at V came to 3 bases and at J to 7 bases, leaving 4 bases not matched to a gene. The CDR3 is CASSQWTGVQPQHF. The CDR3, as DNA: TGCGCCAGCAGCCAGTGGACAGGGGTACAGCCCCAGCATTTT.

This rearrangement joins TRBV7-9 to TRBJ1-5, with TRBD1 identical over 7 bases. Germline CDR1 and CDR2: SEHNR and FQNEAQ (reference sequence). The CDR3 consists of 13 residues. Trimming at V came to 3 bases and at J to 11 bases, leaving 7 bases not matched to a gene. The CDR3 coding sequence is TGTGCCAGCAGCTTTGGGAGTACAGGGGCCCAGCATTTT. It encodes CASSFGSTGAQHF. Filled out from reference TRBV7-9 and TRBJ1-5, the complete variable domain reads DTGVSQNPRHKITKRGQNVTFRCDPISEHNRLYWYRQTLGQGPEFLTYFQNEAQLEKSRLLSDRFSAERPKGSFSTLEIQRTEQGDSAMYLCASSFGSTGAQHFGDGTRLSIL.

This clone was seen only once. The chain uses TRBV7-3 and TRBJ2-3; D gene ambiguous. The V end was cut by 1 base, the J end by 5 bases, with 10 bases between. Looked up from germline, CDR1 is SGHTA and CDR2 is FQGTGA. The CDR3 totals 14 residues. This CDR3 reads CASSLIGQRDTQYF. The CDR3 DNA sequence: TGTGCCAGCAGCTTAATTGGGCAGAGAGATACGCAGTATTTT.

The chain joins TRBV18 to TRBJ2-2, with 8 positions matching TRBD2. CDR1 KGHSH and CDR2 LQKENI come from the germline V gene. This CDR3 is built from 16 residues. V lost 2 bases, J lost 7 bases, and 9 bases stayed unmatched. CDR3 bases: TGTGCCAGCTCACCATCCCGGGGGGGCCGGAACGGGGAGCTGTTTTTT. Protein: CASSPSRGGRNGELFF. Drawing the rest from reference TRBV18 and TRBJ2-2, the complete variable domain is NAGVMQNPRHLVRRRGQEARLRCSPMKGHSHVYWYRQLPEEGLKFMVYLQKENIIDESGMPKERFSAEFPKEGPSILRIQQVVRGDSAAYFCASSPSRGGRNGELFFGEGSRLTVL.

The chain carries TRBV5-1 and TRBJ2-7; 7 bases agree with TRBD2. Germline lookup yields CDR1 SGHRS and CDR2 YFSETQ. The V gene end was trimmed by 4 bases and the J gene end by 3 bases; junction bases not matched to a gene: 10. This CDR3 is built from 15 residues. The CDR3 loop reads CASSPTRLADYEQYF. The CDR3 DNA is TGCGCCAGCAGCCCTACCAGGCTAGCGGACTACGAGCAGTACTTC.

The V and J genes are TRBV29-1 and TRBJ2-3; 12 bases map to TRBD1. From germline, CDR1 is SQVTM and CDR2 ANQGSEA. This CDR3 is 14 amino acids long. J gave up 6 bases and V 4 bases, and 5 bases lay outside the gene matches. The CDR3 bases are TGCAGCGTTGGGGGACAGGGGGCCCGGGATACGCAGTATTTT. Translation gives CSVGGQGARDTQYF.

This chain uses TRBV30 with TRBJ2-5; the match to TRBD1 covers 8 bases. Germline CDR1 is GTSNPN and CDR2 is SVGIG (reference sequence). V gave up 7 bases and J gave up 2 bases; unmatched junction bases: 6. The CDR3 has 13 amino acids. The CDR3 protein is CASPGQGQETQYF. The DNA for the CDR3 is TGTGCCTCTCCAGGACAGGGACAAGAGACCCAGTACTTC.

CDR3 nucleotide sequence: TGCGCCAGCAGCCCACAGGGGGCATCCCATAATTCACCCCTCCACTTT. Translation gives CASSPQGASHNSPLHF. The chain combines TRBV5-1 with TRBJ1-6; the match to TRBD1 covers 9 bases. Trimming cost V 4 bases and J 5 bases; bases outside gene matches: 7. In germline, CDR1 is SGHRS, CDR2 YFSETQ. The CDR3 totals 16 residues.

The chain links TRBV4-2 to TRBJ2-7; D call uncertain. The CDR3 has 16 residues. Per germline, CDR1 LGHNA and CDR2 YNFKEQ. Trimming took 0 bases from V and 0 from J, leaving 12 bases between them. The CDR3 DNA reads TGTGCCAGCAGCCAAGATGTTGGCATCCCCTCCTACGAGCAGTACTTC. Translated, it gives CASSQDVGIPSYEQYF.

The chain uses TRBV5-1 and TRBJ1-6, with D perhaps matching TRBD1 (5 bases). The V gene's germline CDR1 is SGHRS and CDR2 YFSETQ. The germline V and J ends were trimmed by 3 bases and 4 bases, with 11 bases remaining between them. The CDR3 is 15 residues long. The CDR3 sequence is CASSWAGEYNSPLHF. DNA for the CDR3: TGCGCCAGCAGCTGGGCGGGGGAGTATAATTCACCCCTCCACTTT.

The chain joins TRBV5-1 to TRBJ1-1, with a possible D match to TRBD1 (5 bases). This CDR3 region has 13 residues. Germline CDR1 SGHRS, CDR2 YFSETQ. V was pared by 4 bases and J by 1 base, with 8 bases between. The chain's CDR3 is CASSLDRNTEAFF. The CDR3 region has the DNA TGCGCCAGCAGCCTTGACAGGAACACTGAAGCTTTCTTT.

V usage is TRBV5-4 and J usage is TRBJ2-5; D gene ambiguous. CDR3 size: 13 residues. Germline loops: CDR1 SGHNT, CDR2 YYREEE (reference sequence). The ends were cut back, 4 bases at V and 4 bases at J, with 11 bases in the middle. In DNA form, the CDR3 reads TGTGCCAGCAGCCCCGCTCCGGTAGAGACCCAGTACTTC. This sequence encodes CASSPAPVETQYF.

The rearrangement joins TRBV5-6 to TRBJ1-4; TRBD1 aligns across 7 bases. V lost 0 bases, J lost 4 bases, and 9 bases stayed unmatched. The CDR3 totals 17 residues. Germline values: CDR1 SGHDT, CDR2 YYEEEE. In DNA form, the CDR3 reads TGTGCCAGCAGCTTGGCCGGAGGGGGCGCCGGTAATGAAAAACTGTTTTTT. It specifies CASSLAGGGAGNEKLFF.

J is TRBJ1-6 and V is TRBV19; 10 positions agree with TRBD1. Germline loops: CDR1 LNHDA, CDR2 SQIVND (reference sequence). Unmatched junction bases numbered 6, after V lost 6 bases and J lost 10 bases. The CDR3 is 14 residues long. Written as DNA, the CDR3 is TGTGCCAGTAGCCCCGGGACAGGGGCGTCACCCCTCCACTTT. Translated: CASSPGTGASPLHF. The whole variable domain, remainder taken from reference TRBV19 and TRBJ1-6, is DGGITQSPKYLFRKEGQNVTLSCEQNLNHDAMYWYRQDPGQGLRLIYYSQIVNDFQKGDIAEGYSVSREKKESFPLTVTSAQKNPTAFYLCASSPGTGASPLHFGNGTRLTVT.